This TCR beta chain was profiled in a study of patients and donors after allogeneic stem cell transplantation. Each CDR3 protein gets one entry after TCRdb re-called the RT-PCR reads with MiXCR. Among 25,000 or so distinct CDR3 sequences listed, more than 8% were seen once. This clonotype was seen repeatedly, ten times or more. The V end was cut by 1 base, the J end by 1 base, with 12 bases between. The CDR3 runs to 16 residues. Germline CDR1 and CDR2: MNHNS and SASEGT. Sequencing input: blood, either unsorted or a sorted T cell fraction (not recorded which). This receptor was identified in a human donor who was either an allogeneic HSCT recipient or a stem cell or donor lymphocyte infusion donor (not recorded which). It is not recorded whose cells these are; they may come from a transplant donor. The V call is TRBV6-1, the J call TRBJ2-3; unclear D gene. CDR3 coding DNA: TGTGCCAGCAGTGAAGACCAGTTCTACGGCACAGATACGCAGTATTTT. Protein: CASSEDQFYGTDTQYF.